Listed below are T cell receptor beta chains from one sample, sequenced in a study of blood T cell repertoires in COVID-19. Libraries were prepared by immunoSEQ multiplex PCR; TCRdb keeps only in-frame clonotypes and omits some of them. The sample yields some 140,000 clones, approximately 80% seen once. Input material: peripheral blood. These TCRs come from an older woman with active or convalescent COVID-19. CDR3s include the opening cysteine and the closing phenylalanine or tryptophan. D genes are given only for firm matches. Size is omitted from some rows. Given values are once, few, many or a class for expanded clones.

once	TRBV9	-	TRBJ2-1	TGTGCCAGCAGCCCGGGTAATGAGCAGTTCTTC	CASSPGNEQFF
-	TRBV2	TRBD1	TRBJ1-1	TGTGCCAGCAGTTTCGGACAGGGCACTGAAGCTTTCTTT	CASSFGQGTEAFF
few	TRBV29-1	-	TRBJ2-7	TGCAGCGCTTCCGTCGGGGGATCCTACGAGCAGTACTTC	CSASVGGSYEQYF
few	TRBV7-2	-	TRBJ2-7	TGTGCCAGCAGCCCCAGGGTCGAGCAGTACTTC	CASSPRVEQYF
-	TRBV2	TRBD1	TRBJ1-1	TGTGCCAGCAGTCCCGAAGGGACAGGGAACACTGAAGCTTTCTTT	CASSPEGTGNTEAFF
-	TRBV5-1	TRBD2	TRBJ2-3	TGCGCCAGCAGCCCAGAGGGACGGGGGGGCACAGATACGCAGTATTTT	CASSPEGRGGTDTQYF
-	TRBV10-3	TRBD1	TRBJ1-1	TGTGCCATCAGTGAGCAGGGACAGGGGATCCCTGAAGCTTTCTTT	CAISEQGQGIPEAFF
-	TRBV27	TRBD1	TRBJ2-1	TGTGCCAGCAGTCGCAACAGGGGGCTTAACAATGAGCAGTTCTTC	CASSRNRGLNNEQFF
-	TRBV9	-	TRBJ1-5	TGTGCCAGCAGCGTAGCCCCGAGGGATCAGCCCCAGCATTTT	CASSVAPRDQPQHF
-	TRBV6-1	-	TRBJ1-1	TGTGCCAGCAGGGAAGAGGGAACAGGGTGGACTGAAGCTTTCTTT	CASREEGTGWTEAFF
-	TRBV6-6	-	TRBJ2-3	TGTGCCAGCAGTTACTCGGCGGGGGCCTACACAGATACGCAGTATTTT	CASSYSAGAYTDTQYF
-	TRBV10-3	-	TRBJ2-1	TGTGCCATCAGTGAATTGCCTGGAGAAGACAATGAGCAGTTCTTC	CAISELPGEDNEQFF
-	TRBV24-1	TRBD1	TRBJ1-2	TGTGCCACCAGTGATCCCAACAGGGGGCTCGACTATGGCTACACCTTC	CATSDPNRGLDYGYTF
-	TRBV28	-	TRBJ1-1	TGTGCCAGCAGTTTTCCAGGACTCCCCGAAGCTTTCTTT	CASSFPGLPEAFF
-	TRBV7-2	TRBD1	TRBJ2-2	TGTGCCAGCAGCCAGGGACAGGGGTTTCGCACCGGGGAGCTGTTTTTT	CASSQGQGFRTGELFF
-	TRBV28	-	TRBJ1-2	TGTGCCAGCAGTCTCGGAGCCTATGGCTACACCTTC	CASSLGAYGYTF
-	TRBV7-8	TRBD1	TRBJ1-1	TGTGCCAGCAGCTTCAGGACAGGACCCAACACTGAAGCTTTCTTT	CASSFRTGPNTEAFF
once	TRBV30	TRBD1	TRBJ1-2	TGTGCCTGGAGTGCAGGGGGCTATGGCTACACCTTC	CAWSAGGYGYTF
-	TRBV6-5	TRBD1	TRBJ2-7	TGTGCCAGCAGTTATTTTGCACCCGGGACAGGGTACGAGCAGTACTTC	CASSYFAPGTGYEQYF
-	TRBV18	-	TRBJ1-1	TGTGCCAGCTCACCAGGAGACAGTCGGGCTTTCTTT	CASSPGDSRAFF
-	TRBV18	-	TRBJ2-5	TGTGCCAGCTCACCTCAGGGAGGCGGAAATACCCAGTACTTC	CASSPQGGGNTQYF
-	TRBV6-5	TRBD2	TRBJ2-7	TGTGCCAGCAGTAGCGGGGGGAGCTCCTACGAGCAGTACTTC	CASSSGGSSYEQYF
-	TRBV7-3	-	TRBJ2-2	TGTGCCAGCAGCTTAACGTTAAGCCAGGGTGGCGAGCTGTTTTTT	CASSLTLSQGGELFF
-	TRBV29-1	TRBD2	TRBJ2-1	TGCAGCGTTGCCGGTGTAGCGGGGGGGACCTATTACAATGAGCAGTTCTTC	CSVAGVAGGTYYNEQFF
-	TRBV7-2	-	TRBJ1-2	TGTGCCAGCAGCTTATGGGGCCAGGGTAACTATGGCTACACCTTC	CASSLWGQGNYGYTF
-	TRBV5-1	-	TRBJ2-3	TGCGCCAGCAGCACGGAAGGGGGTATCACAGATACGCAGTATTTT	CASSTEGGITDTQYF
-	TRBV5-5	-	TRBJ2-7	TGTGCCAGCAGCTGGGGGCCGGGATCCGGGACCGAGCAGTACTTC	CASSWGPGSGTEQYF
-	TRBV3-1/TRBV3-2	-	TRBJ1-4	TGTGCCAGCAGCCAAGAGAGGGAAAAACTGTTTTTT	CASSQEREKLFF
-	TRBV10-3	-	TRBJ2-2	TGTGCCATCAGTGAGTCGGGGGGAGCGAACACCGGGGAGCTGTTTTTT	CAISESGGANTGELFF
-	TRBV11-2	TRBD1	TRBJ1-1	TGTGCCAGCAGCTTTCCCCGACAGGGAAAACCCAACACTGAAGCTTTCTTT	CASSFPRQGKPNTEAFF
-	TRBV7-8	-	TRBJ1-1	TGTGCCAGCAGCCCCCGGACAAATTTGAACACTGAAGCTTTCTTT	CASSPRTNLNTEAFF
-	TRBV7-9	-	TRBJ1-1	TGTGCCAGCAGCCCCAACCGGAGGGGTGGGGACACTGAAGCTTTCTTT	CASSPNRRGGDTEAFF
-	TRBV2	TRBD2	TRBJ2-7	TGTGCCAGCAGGGGCAGACTAGCGGGAAGGGACGAGCAGTACTTC	CASRGRLAGRDEQYF
-	TRBV28	TRBD1	TRBJ1-5	TGTGCCAGCAGAGAACAGGGGGCAGGGAAAGCCCAGCATTTT	CASREQGAGKAQHF
-	TRBV30	-	TRBJ1-1	TGTGCGGCGTGGACGGGGGGAAGCGCTGAAGCTTTCTTT	CAAWTGGSAEAFF
-	TRBV28	-	TRBJ1-4	TGTGCCAGCAGAAAAGGAGGGTTCGGCGAAAAACTGTTTTTT	CASRKGGFGEKLFF